These 26 T cell receptor beta chains were sequenced from one sample in a study of cytotoxic CD8 clonotypes in ibrutinib-treated CLL. This table comes from immunoSEQ multiplex PCR, and its TCRdb copy is limited to in-frame clones, with some not included. The table includes roughly 100,000 clones, almost 80% detected once. Sequencing used PBMCs, obtained after 12 months of ibrutinib treatment. The receptors come from a human donor with chronic lymphocytic leukemia.

This chain links TRBV4-3 with TRBJ2-3; D gene uncertain. V was pared by 0 bases and J by 2 bases, with 6 bases between. Germline loops: CDR1 LGHNA, CDR2 YSLEER. This CDR3 has 14 amino acids. DNA of the CDR3: TGCGCCAGCAGCCAAGATGGCTACACAGATACGCAGTATTTT. Its translation is CASSQDGYTDTQYF.

Only a few counts were recorded for this clone. The chain has TRBV18 and TRBJ1-4; D not certain. The CDR3 runs to 11 residues. With 2 bases removed from V and 14 bases from J, the gap between germline ends came to 9 bases. The germline gives CDR1 KGHSH, CDR2 LQKENI. CDR3 DNA sequence: TGTGCCAGCTCACCAGGGGTCGGTCTGTTTTTT. Translating it yields CASSPGVGLFF.

The chain recombines TRBV4-2 with TRBJ1-6; D possibly corresponds to TRBD1 (6 bases). This CDR3 is 17 amino acids long. Trimming cost V 4 bases and J 5 bases, with 18 bases left between them. Per the germline V gene, CDR1 is LGHNA and CDR2 is YNFKEQ. In nucleotides, the CDR3 is TGTGCCAGCAGCCGAGGGGGGTCACAGGGAAATAATTCACCCCTCCACTTT. This sequence encodes CASSRGGSQGNNSPLHF.

This rearrangement joins TRBV27 to TRBJ1-6; D call uncertain. CDR1 is MNHEY, CDR2 SMNVEV, per germline (reference sequence). V lost 5 bases and J lost 8, with 19 bases in between. CDR3 size: 16 residues. CDR3 protein: CASSKYPIGRDSPLHF. The CDR3 DNA reads as TGTGCCAGCAGTAAATACCCTATAGGGAGGGATTCACCCCTCCACTTT.

For this clone: The identical CDR3 is also encoded by other nucleotide sequences in the sample. V is TRBV6-1 and J is TRBJ2-2, with 9 bases identical to TRBD1. V lost 3 bases to trimming and J lost 4 bases; unmatched junction nucleotides: 0. Germline-derived CDR1 and CDR2 are MNHNS and SASEGT. This CDR3 is 14 amino acids long. CDR3 nucleotide sequence: TGTGCCAGCAGTGAGACAGGGGGCACCGGGGAGCTGTTTTTT. Encoded protein: CASSETGGTGELFF.

This clone was picked up a small number of times. V is TRBV6-4 and J is TRBJ2-2; no clear D. Germline assignment: CDR1 MRHNA and CDR2 SNTAGT. With 3 bases removed from V and 0 bases from J, the gap between germline ends came to 5 bases. The CDR3 length is 14 residues. CDR3 in amino acids: CASSEAANTGELFF. The DNA of the CDR3 is TGTGCCAGCAGTGAGGCAGCGAACACCGGGGAGCTGTTTTTT.

As regards this clone: Other DNA sequences within the sample encode an identical CDR3. The genes are TRBV18 and TRBJ2-6; tentatively, D is TRBD1 (6 bases). CDR3 length: 15 residues. The ends were cut back, 6 bases at V and 0 bases at J, with 9 bases in the middle. In germline, CDR1 is KGHSH, CDR2 LQKENI. The CDR3 region has the DNA TGTGCCAGCTCTCCGACAGGCTCTGGGGCCAACGTCCTGACTTTC. Translating it yields CASSPTGSGANVLTF.

The chain combines TRBV29-1 with TRBJ1-1; D remains unclear. The CDR3 extends over 12 amino acids. Trimming shortened V by 1 base and J by 7 bases, and 10 bases separated the two germline ends. Germline V gene data show CDR1 as SQVTM and CDR2 as ANQGSEA. DNA of the CDR3: TGCAGCGTTGAAGTATCGTTAAATGAAGCTTTCTTT. It specifies CSVEVSLNEAFF.

V and J are TRBV6-5 and TRBJ2-7; D uncertain. Between the trimmed V and J ends, which lost 6 bases and 3 bases, there was a span of 6 bases. The CDR3 consists of 11 residues. Germline loops: CDR1 MNHEY, CDR2 SVGAGI. The CDR3 here is CASSPSYEQYF. The CDR3 DNA reads as TGTGCCAGCAGCCCCAGCTACGAGCAGTACTTC.

This clone was counted between two and nine times. This chain connects TRBV5-1 to TRBJ2-3; TRBD1 might be the D (6 bases). Trimming cost V 6 bases and J 3 bases, with 17 bases left between them. The CDR3 length is 15 residues. CDR1 and CDR2 from the germline V gene are SGHRS and YFSETQ. CDR3 DNA sequence: TGCGCCAGCACGGGCATGGACAGACGGACAGATACGCAGTATTTT. It yields the protein CASTGMDRRTDTQYF.

This clone qualifies as medium-sized. The chain uses TRBV5-5 and TRBJ1-2; no definite D call. The V gene lost 3 bases and the J gene lost 2 bases, with 2 bases spanning the gap. There are 11 residues in the CDR3. Germline loops: CDR1 SGHKS, CDR2 YYEKEE (reference sequence). The CDR3 DNA sequence: TGTGCCAGCAGCTACAACTATGGCTACACCTTC. It is translated as CASSYNYGYTF.

The V and J genes are TRBV10-2 and TRBJ1-2; D not certain. The CDR3 contains 15 residues. Trimming pared 8 bases from V and 0 bases from J, leaving 16 bases between. Germline V gives CDR1 WSHSY, CDR2 SAAADI. CDR3 DNA: TGCGCCAGCCGTCCACGTGACGGAACTAACTATGGCTACACCTTC. Its translation is CASRPRDGTNYGYTF.

In this sample, this clone turned up a few times. DNA for the CDR3: TGTGCCTGGAGTCAGGGGGCTCTCTATGGCTACACCTTC. It yields the protein CAWSQGALYGYTF. J is TRBJ1-2 and V is TRBV30; TRBD1 agrees at 8 bases. The CDR3 is made up of 13 amino acids. J gave up 4 bases and V 2 bases, and 3 bases lay outside the gene matches. Germline V gene data show CDR1 as GTSNPN and CDR2 as SVGIG (reference sequence).

A few counts support this clone. The V and J genes are TRBV4-3 and TRBJ2-1; 11 positions agree with TRBD2. This CDR3 spans 17 amino acids. Germline V gives CDR1 LGHNA, CDR2 YSLEER. The V and J ends lost 3 bases and 12 bases, in that order; junction bases with no gene match: 16. The CDR3: CASSQLPGASGGQVQFF. The CDR3, as DNA: TGCGCCAGCAGCCAGTTGCCCGGGGCTAGCGGGGGGCAGGTGCAGTTCTTC.

This sequence joins TRBV2 and TRBJ1-2; D is ambiguous. Germline CDR1 reads SNHLY; CDR2 reads FYNNEI. This CDR3 has 13 residues. Trimming shortened V by 6 bases and J by 1 base, and 9 bases separated the two germline ends. CDR3 sequence reads: CASRSGVNYGYTF. CDR3 in DNA: TGTGCCAGCAGGTCTGGTGTTAACTATGGCTACACCTTC.

The genes are TRBV9 and TRBJ2-7, with TRBD2 as a possible D gene (6 bases). Per the germline V gene, CDR1 is SGDLS and CDR2 is YYNGEE. Trimming stripped 0 bases from V and 3 bases from J, with 13 bases between. This CDR3 has 15 residues. The CDR3: CASSVEAGAGYEQYF. The CDR3 nucleotides are TGTGCCAGCAGCGTAGAAGCCGGAGCGGGCTACGAGCAGTACTTC.

The DNA for the CDR3 is TGCGCCAGCAGCTTGGCCGACAGTTTAACTAATGAAAAACTGTTTTTT. Protein: CASSLADSLTNEKLFF. The genes are TRBV5-1 and TRBJ1-4; D possibly corresponds to TRBD1 (5 bases). The CDR3 totals 16 residues. Germline CDR1 and CDR2: SGHRS and YFSETQ. Between the trimmed V and J ends, which lost 0 bases and 1 base, there was a span of 10 bases.

CDR3 DNA sequence: TGCAGCGTCCATAAGGGTGCCTATGGCTACACCTTC. Encoded protein: CSVHKGAYGYTF. J is TRBJ1-2 and V is TRBV29-1; no reliable D call. Trimming left V 6 bases short and J 4 bases short, with 12 bases between. CDR3 length equals 12 residues. CDR1 and CDR2 (germline): SQVTM, ANQGSEA.

The chain employs TRBV27 and TRBJ1-2, with D unresolved. From germline, CDR1 is MNHEY and CDR2 SMNVEV (reference sequence). With 5 bases removed from V and 2 bases from J, the gap between germline ends came to 12 bases. This CDR3 region has 14 residues. For the CDR3, the DNA is TGTGCCAGCAGTCCACGCTCGACAAACTATGGCTACACCTTC. Translated: CASSPRSTNYGYTF.

V gene TRBV9 combines with J gene TRBJ2-3; a weak D match, TRBD1 (6 bases). Germline CDR1 SGDLS, CDR2 YYNGEE. The CDR3 contains 13 residues. V was clipped by 5 bases and J by 0 bases, with 7 bases between them. CDR3 coding DNA: TGTGCCAGCAGAACAGGGAGCACAGATACGCAGTATTTT. Translated: CASRTGSTDTQYF.

Regarding this clone: The sample holds other DNA sequences that translate to the same CDR3. CDR3 nucleotides: TGCGCCAGCAGCCAAGGGCAGGGGAATGAAAAACTGTTTTTT. Translation gives CASSQGQGNEKLFF. The chain joins TRBV4-3 to TRBJ1-4; a weak D match, TRBD1 (6 bases). This CDR3 region has 14 residues. Between the trimmed V and J ends, which lost 1 base and 5 bases, there was a span of 8 bases. In germline, CDR1 is LGHNA, CDR2 YSLEER.

Regarding this clone: This may come from a read error, since a much larger clone is one base off. V usage is TRBV9 and J usage is TRBJ1-1; the D is unclear. V shed 2 bases and J shed 1 base, with 6 bases lying between them. The CDR3 loop spans 13 amino acids. Germline lookup yields CDR1 SGDLS and CDR2 YYNGEE. The DNA for the CDR3 is TGTGCCAGCAGCGTGTGGGGGAACACTGAAGCTTTCTTT. Encoded protein: CASSVWGNTEAFF.

The rearrangement joins TRBV2 to TRBJ2-7; 12 bases map to TRBD1. The CDR3 has 14 amino acids. Germline assignment: CDR1 SNHLY and CDR2 FYNNEI. The trim removed 8 bases at V and 7 bases at J, leaving 9 bases unmatched. CDR3 region: CASGMGQGAGEQYF. In nucleotides, the CDR3 is TGTGCCAGCGGAATGGGACAGGGGGCGGGAGAGCAGTACTTC.

The CDR3 here is CASSLQGAGGIYEQYF. The CDR3 region has the DNA TGTGCCAGCAGTTTACAGGGCGCTGGCGGTATCTACGAGCAGTACTTC. The chain links TRBV27 to TRBJ2-7; a possible D gene is TRBD1 (5 bases). CDR3 length: 16 amino acids. CDR1 and CDR2 from the germline V gene are MNHEY and SMNVEV (reference sequence). Trimming shortened V by 2 bases and J by 3 bases, and 17 bases separated the two germline ends.

The chain has TRBV18 and TRBJ2-5; D gene uncertain. The ends were cut back, 1 base at V and 5 bases at J, with 5 bases in the middle. Germline values: CDR1 KGHSH, CDR2 LQKENI. CDR3 length: 12 amino acids. The CDR3 nucleotides are TGTGCCAGCTCACCACGGGGTGAGACCCAGTACTTC. The encoded protein is CASSPRGETQYF.

V usage is TRBV18 and J usage is TRBJ2-3, with 8 nucleotides matching TRBD1. The germline gives CDR1 KGHSH, CDR2 LQKENI. V shed 0 bases, J shed 5 bases, and the junction held 7 bases outside the gene matches. This CDR3 contains 16 residues. For the CDR3, the DNA is TGTGCCAGCTCACCACCGCGGCAGGGGGCTGGAGATACGCAGTATTTT. Its translation: CASSPPRQGAGDTQYF. Full variable domain (missing parts from reference TRBV18 and TRBJ2-3): NAGVMQNPRHLVRRRGQEARLRCSPMKGHSHVYWYRQLPEEGLKFMVYLQKENIIDESGMPKERFSAEFPKEGPSILRIQQVVRGDSAAYFCASSPPRQGAGDTQYFGPGTRLTVL.